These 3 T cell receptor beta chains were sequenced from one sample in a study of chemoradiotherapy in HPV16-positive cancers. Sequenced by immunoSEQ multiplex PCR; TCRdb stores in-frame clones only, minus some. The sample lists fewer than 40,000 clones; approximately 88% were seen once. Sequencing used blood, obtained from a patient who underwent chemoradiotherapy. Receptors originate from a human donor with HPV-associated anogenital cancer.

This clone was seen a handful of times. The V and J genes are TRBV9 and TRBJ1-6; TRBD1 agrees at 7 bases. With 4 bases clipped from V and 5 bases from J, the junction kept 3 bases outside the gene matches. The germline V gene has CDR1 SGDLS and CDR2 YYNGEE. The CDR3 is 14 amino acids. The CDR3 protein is CASSSGTDNSPLHF. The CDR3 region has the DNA TGTGCCAGCAGCTCCGGGACAGATAATTCACCCCTCCACTTT.

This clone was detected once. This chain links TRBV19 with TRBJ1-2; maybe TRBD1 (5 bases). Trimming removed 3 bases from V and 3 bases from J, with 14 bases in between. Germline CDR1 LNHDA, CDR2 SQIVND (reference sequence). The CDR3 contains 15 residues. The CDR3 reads CASSIGHPGDYGYTF. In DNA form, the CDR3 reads TGTGCCAGTAGTATCGGACACCCCGGGGACTATGGCTACACCTTC.

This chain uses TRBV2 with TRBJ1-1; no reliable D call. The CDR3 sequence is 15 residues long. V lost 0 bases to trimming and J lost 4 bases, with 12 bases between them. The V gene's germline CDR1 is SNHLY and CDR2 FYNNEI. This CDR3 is CASSEARVAGTEAFF. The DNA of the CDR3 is TGTGCCAGCAGTGAAGCCCGGGTTGCGGGCACTGAAGCTTTCTTT.